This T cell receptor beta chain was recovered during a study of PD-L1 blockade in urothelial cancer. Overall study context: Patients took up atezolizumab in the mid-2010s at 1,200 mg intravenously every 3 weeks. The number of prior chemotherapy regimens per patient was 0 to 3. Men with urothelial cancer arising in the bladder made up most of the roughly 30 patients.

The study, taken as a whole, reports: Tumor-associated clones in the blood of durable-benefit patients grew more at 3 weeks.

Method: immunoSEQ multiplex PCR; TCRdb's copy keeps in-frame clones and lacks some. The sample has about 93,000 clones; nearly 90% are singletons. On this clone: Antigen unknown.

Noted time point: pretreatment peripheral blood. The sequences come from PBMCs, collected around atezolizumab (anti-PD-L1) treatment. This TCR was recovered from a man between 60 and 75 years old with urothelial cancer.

The CDR3 is CASSPSRGSSTDTQYF. As DNA, the CDR3 is TGTGCCAGCAGCCCCTCCCGGGGTTCTAGCACAGATACGCAGTATTTT. This rearrangement joins TRBV5-5 to TRBJ2-3; D might be TRBD2 (5 bases). Germline CDR1 reads SGHKS; CDR2 reads YYEKEE (reference sequence). The CDR3 contains 16 residues. The V end was cut by 4 bases, the J end by 0 bases, with 15 bases between.